This T cell receptor (beta chain) derives from a study of tumor and adjacent non-tumor tissue in lung cancer. Across the study: Some 3.9 million productive TCRbeta reads were obtained per sample on average.

This sample's RNA came from whole unsorted tissue. Note on this clonotype: The target antigen is unknown.

TCRbeta libraries were built with three rounds of nested PCR, modified from ARM-PCR. Using its own MiXCR run on the multiplex PCR reads, TCRdb lists one record per CDR3 protein. The sample has about 110,000 distinct CDR3 sequences, about 75% seen once. The germline V gene encodes CDR1 SGHAT and CDR2 FQNNGV. Trimming cost V 5 bases and J 13 bases; bases outside gene matches: 17. The length of the CDR3 is 14 residues. Study findings and constraints: Normal lung showed higher cumulative top 100 clone frequency than tumor.

This sequence was found in a woman aged 60-75 years with non-small cell lung cancer. The J gene is TRBJ2-7, the V gene TRBV11-2; TRBD1 matches 7 bases. Source material: lung tumor tissue. The CDR3 loop is CASSRHRAGGEQYF. The CDR3 DNA is TGTGCCAGCAGCCGGCACAGGGCAGGGGGAGAACAATACTTC.